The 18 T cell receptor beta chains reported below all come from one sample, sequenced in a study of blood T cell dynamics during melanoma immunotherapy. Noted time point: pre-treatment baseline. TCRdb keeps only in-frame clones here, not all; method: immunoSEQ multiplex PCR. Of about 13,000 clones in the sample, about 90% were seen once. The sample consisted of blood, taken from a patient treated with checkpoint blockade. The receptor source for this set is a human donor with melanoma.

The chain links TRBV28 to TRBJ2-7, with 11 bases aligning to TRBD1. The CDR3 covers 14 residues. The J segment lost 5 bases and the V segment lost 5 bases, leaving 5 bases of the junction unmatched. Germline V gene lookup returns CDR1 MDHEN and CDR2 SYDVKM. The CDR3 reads CASSPRDRGDEQYF. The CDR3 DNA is TGTGCCAGCAGTCCTCGGGACAGGGGGGACGAGCAGTACTTC. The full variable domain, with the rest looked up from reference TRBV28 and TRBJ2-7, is DVKVTQSSRYLVKRTGEKVFLECVQDMDHENMFWYRQDPGLGLRLIYFSYDVKMKEKGDIPEGYSVSREKKERFSLILESASTNQTSMYLCASSPRDRGDEQYFGPGTRLTVT.

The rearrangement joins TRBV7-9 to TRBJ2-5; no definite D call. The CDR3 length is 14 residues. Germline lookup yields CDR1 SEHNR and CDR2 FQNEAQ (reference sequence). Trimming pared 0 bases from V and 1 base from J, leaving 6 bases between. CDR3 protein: CASSLAGPQETQYF. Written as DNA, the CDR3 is TGTGCCAGCAGCTTAGCAGGGCCCCAAGAGACCCAGTACTTC.

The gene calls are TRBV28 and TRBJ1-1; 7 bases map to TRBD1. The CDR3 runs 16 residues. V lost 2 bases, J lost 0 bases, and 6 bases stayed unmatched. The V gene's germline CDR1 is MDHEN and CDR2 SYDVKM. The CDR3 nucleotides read TGTGCCAGCAGTTTAAGGGGACAGTTTTTGAACACTGAAGCTTTCTTT. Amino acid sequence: CASSLRGQFLNTEAFF.

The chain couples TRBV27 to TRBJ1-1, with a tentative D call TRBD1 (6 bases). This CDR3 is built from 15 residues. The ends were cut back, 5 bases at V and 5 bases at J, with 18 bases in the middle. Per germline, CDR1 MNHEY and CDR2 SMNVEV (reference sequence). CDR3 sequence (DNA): TGTGCCAGCAGTCCCCCCCAGGGGCGGGGGACTGAAGCTTTCTTT. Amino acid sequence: CASSPPQGRGTEAFF.

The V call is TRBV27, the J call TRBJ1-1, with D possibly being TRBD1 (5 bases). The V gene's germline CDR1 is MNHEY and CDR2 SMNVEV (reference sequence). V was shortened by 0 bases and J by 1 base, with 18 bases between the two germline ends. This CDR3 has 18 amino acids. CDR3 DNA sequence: TGTGCCAGCAGTTTATCGATTTTTTCATGGCAGGGGAACACTGAAGCTTTCTTT. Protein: CASSLSIFSWQGNTEAFF.

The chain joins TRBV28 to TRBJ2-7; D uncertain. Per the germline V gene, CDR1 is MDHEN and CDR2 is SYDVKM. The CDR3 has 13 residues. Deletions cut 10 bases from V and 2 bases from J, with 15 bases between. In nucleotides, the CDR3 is TGTGCCACCTCCTGGTCGAGCCCCTACGAGCAGTACTTC. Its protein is CATSWSSPYEQYF.

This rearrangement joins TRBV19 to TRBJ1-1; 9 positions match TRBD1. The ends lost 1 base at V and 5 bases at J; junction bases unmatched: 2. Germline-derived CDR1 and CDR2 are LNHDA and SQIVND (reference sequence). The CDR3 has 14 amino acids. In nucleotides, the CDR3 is TGTGCCAGTAGTATAGGGACAGGGGTTACTGAAGCTTTCTTT. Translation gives CASSIGTGVTEAFF.

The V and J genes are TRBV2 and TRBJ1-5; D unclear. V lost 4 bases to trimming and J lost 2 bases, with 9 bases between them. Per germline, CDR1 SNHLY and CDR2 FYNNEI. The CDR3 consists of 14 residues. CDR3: CASSGLTGNQPQHF. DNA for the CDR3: TGTGCCAGCAGTGGTCTCACGGGCAATCAGCCCCAGCATTTT.

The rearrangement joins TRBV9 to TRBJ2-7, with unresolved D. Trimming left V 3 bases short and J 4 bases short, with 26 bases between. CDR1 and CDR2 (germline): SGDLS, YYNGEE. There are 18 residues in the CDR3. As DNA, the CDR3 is TGTGCCAGCAGCGATGCGCAAGAACCGGACGGTCCTCCTTACGAGCAGTACTTC. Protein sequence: CASSDAQEPDGPPYEQYF. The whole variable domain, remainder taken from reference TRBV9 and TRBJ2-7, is DSGVTQTPKHLITATGQRVTLRCSPRSGDLSVYWYQQSLDQGLQFLIQYYNGEERAKGNILERFSAQQFPDLHSELNLSSLELGDSALYFCASSDAQEPDGPPYEQYFGPGTRLTVT.

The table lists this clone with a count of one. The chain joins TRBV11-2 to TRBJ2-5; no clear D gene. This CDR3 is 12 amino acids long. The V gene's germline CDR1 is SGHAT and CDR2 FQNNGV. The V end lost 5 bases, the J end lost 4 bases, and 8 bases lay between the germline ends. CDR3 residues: CASSPARETQYF. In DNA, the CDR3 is TGTGCCAGCAGCCCTGCGAGAGAGACCCAGTACTTC.

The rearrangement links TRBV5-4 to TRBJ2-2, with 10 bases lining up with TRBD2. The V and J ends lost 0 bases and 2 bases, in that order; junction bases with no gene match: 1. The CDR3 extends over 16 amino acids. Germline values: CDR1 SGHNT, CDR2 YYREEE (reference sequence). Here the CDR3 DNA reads TGTGCCAGCAGCTTGGCTAGCGGGAGTAACACCGGGGAGCTGTTTTTT. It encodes CASSLASGSNTGELFF.

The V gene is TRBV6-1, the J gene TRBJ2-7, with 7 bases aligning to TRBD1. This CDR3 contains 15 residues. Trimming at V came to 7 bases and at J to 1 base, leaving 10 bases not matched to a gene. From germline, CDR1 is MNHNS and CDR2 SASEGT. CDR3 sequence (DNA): TGTGCCAGCATGAAGACAGGGCCAAAATCCTACGAGCAGTACTTC. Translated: CASMKTGPKSYEQYF.

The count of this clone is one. The CDR3 is CASRTGTGAYGYTF. The CDR3 bases are TGTGCCAGCAGAACCGGGACAGGTGCCTATGGCTACACCTTC. The chain is built from TRBV6-5 and TRBJ1-2; 8 nucleotides agree with TRBD1. The ends lost 6 bases at V and 4 bases at J; junction bases unmatched: 7. Germline CDR1 reads MNHEY; CDR2 reads SVGAGI. The CDR3 loop spans 14 amino acids.

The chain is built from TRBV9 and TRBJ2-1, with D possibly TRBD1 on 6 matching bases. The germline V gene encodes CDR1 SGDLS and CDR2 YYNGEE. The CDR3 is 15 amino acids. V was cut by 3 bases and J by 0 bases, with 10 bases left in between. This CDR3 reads CASSAQGSSYNEQFF. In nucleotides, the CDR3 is TGTGCCAGCAGCGCCCAGGGGAGCTCCTACAATGAGCAGTTCTTC.

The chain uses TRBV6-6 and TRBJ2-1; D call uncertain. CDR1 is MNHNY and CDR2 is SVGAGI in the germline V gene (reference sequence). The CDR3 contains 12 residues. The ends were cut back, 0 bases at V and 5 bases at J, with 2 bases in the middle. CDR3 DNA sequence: TGTGCCAGCAGTTACTCTCACAATGAGCAGTTCTTC. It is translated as CASSYSHNEQFF.

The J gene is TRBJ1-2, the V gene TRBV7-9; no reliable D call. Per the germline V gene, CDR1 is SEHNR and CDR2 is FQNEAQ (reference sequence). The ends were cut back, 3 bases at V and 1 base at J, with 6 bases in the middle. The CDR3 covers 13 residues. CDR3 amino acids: CASSFLNNYGYTF. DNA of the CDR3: TGTGCCAGCAGCTTCCTGAATAACTATGGCTACACCTTC.

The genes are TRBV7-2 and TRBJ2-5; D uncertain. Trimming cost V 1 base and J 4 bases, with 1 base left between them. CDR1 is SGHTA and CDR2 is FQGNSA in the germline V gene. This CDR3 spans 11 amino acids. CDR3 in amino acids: CASSLVETQYF. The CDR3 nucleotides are TGTGCCAGCAGCTTAGTAGAGACCCAGTACTTC.

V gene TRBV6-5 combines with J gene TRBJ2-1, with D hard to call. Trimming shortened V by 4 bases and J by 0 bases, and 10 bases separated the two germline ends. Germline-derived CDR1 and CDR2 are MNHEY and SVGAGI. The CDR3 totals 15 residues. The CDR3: CASSSPMSSYNEQFF. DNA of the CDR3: TGTGCCAGCAGTTCCCCGATGAGCTCCTACAATGAGCAGTTCTTC.